One sample yielded the 23 T cell receptor beta chains listed below, sequenced in a study of blood T cell repertoires in COVID-19. The repertoire was sequenced with immunoSEQ multiplex PCR; TCRdb's copy has only in-frame clones and lacks some. Here the sample spans about 280,000 clones, around nine tenths being singletons. The sample comprised peripheral blood. The receptors were sampled from a woman in her 70s with COVID-19, enrolled during active disease.

This chain links TRBV5-6 with TRBJ2-5, with D possibly TRBD1 on 5 matching bases. Germline V gives CDR1 SGHDT, CDR2 YYEEEE. With 0 bases removed from V and 10 bases from J, the gap between germline ends came to 10 bases. This CDR3 is 12 amino acids long. CDR3 loop: CASSLGRVIQYF. The CDR3 bases are TGTGCCAGCAGCTTGGGCAGGGTGATCCAGTACTTC.

V is TRBV12-5 and J is TRBJ2-1, with D perhaps matching TRBD1 (6 bases). Germline assignment: CDR1 LGHNT and CDR2 FRNRAP. V was shortened by 1 base and J by 4 bases, with 11 bases between the two germline ends. The CDR3 loop spans 15 amino acids. CDR3 in DNA: TGTGCTAGTGGTTTGGAGGCAGGGGCTTACAATGAGCAGTTCTTC. Translated: CASGLEAGAYNEQFF.

The chain employs TRBV6-1 and TRBJ2-3; D uncertain. The CDR3 totals 15 residues. The V and J ends lost 2 bases and 1 base respectively, with 10 bases between them. CDR1 MNHNS and CDR2 SASEGT come from the germline V gene. CDR3 DNA: TGTGCCAGCAGTGAACTTGGCCGGGGCACAGATACGCAGTATTTT. Protein sequence: CASSELGRGTDTQYF.

The chain combines TRBV19 with TRBJ2-5; 9 bases align to TRBD1. The CDR3 is 15 amino acids. After removal of 3 bases from V and 0 bases from J, the junction contained 2 bases not matched to a gene. CDR1 is LNHDA and CDR2 is SQIVND in the germline V gene (reference sequence). CDR3 amino acids: CASSIGDRDQETQYF. The CDR3 nucleotides are TGTGCCAGTAGTATCGGGGACAGGGACCAAGAGACCCAGTACTTC. Full variable domain (missing parts from reference TRBV19 and TRBJ2-5): DGGITQSPKYLFRKEGQNVTLSCEQNLNHDAMYWYRQDPGQGLRLIYYSQIVNDFQKGDIAEGYSVSREKKESFPLTVTSAQKNPTAFYLCASSIGDRDQETQYFGPGTRLLVL.

The count of this clone is one. The V call is TRBV20-1, the J call TRBJ2-1; D gene ambiguous. CDR1 is DFQATT and CDR2 is SNEGSKA in the germline V gene (reference sequence). Between the trimmed V and J ends, which lost 6 bases and 5 bases, there was a span of 8 bases. This CDR3 contains 11 residues. The CDR3 DNA sequence: TGCAGTGCCCTGACACACAATGAGCAGTTCTTC. Translating it yields CSALTHNEQFF.

This clone appeared a single time. The chain links TRBV5-6 to TRBJ2-7, with D possibly being TRBD1 (6 bases). The CDR3 consists of 14 residues. Germline values: CDR1 SGHDT, CDR2 YYEEEE. V lost 3 bases and J lost 5, with 15 bases in between. The CDR3 region is CASSSTGSVDEQYF. DNA for the CDR3: TGTGCCAGCAGCTCCACAGGGTCGGTGGACGAGCAGTACTTC.

V and J are TRBV11-2 and TRBJ2-7; D might be TRBD1 (6 bases). Germline CDR1 and CDR2: SGHAT and FQNNGV. Trimming removed 7 bases at V and 6 bases at J, with 22 bases between. The CDR3 contains 15 residues. CDR3 bases: TGTGCCAGCACCCACTCTCGGGACAATCTTCTCGAGCAGTACTTC. Residues: CASTHSRDNLLEQYF.

The rearrangement links TRBV18 to TRBJ1-2; TRBD1 agrees at 8 bases. The length of the CDR3 is 15 residues. V lost 3 bases and J lost 5; bases outside the gene matches: 8. Germline V gene lookup returns CDR1 KGHSH and CDR2 LQKENI. Written as DNA, the CDR3 is TGTGCCAGCTCACCGACAGGGGCGGAAACATATGGCTACACCTTC. It encodes CASSPTGAETYGYTF.

The CDR3 here is CASSQVGAWEAFF. CDR3 sequence (DNA): TGCGCCAGCAGCCAAGTGGGGGCCTGGGAAGCTTTCTTT. The chain uses TRBV4-1 and TRBJ1-1; D may be TRBD1 (6 bases). Germline-derived CDR1 and CDR2 are MGHRA and YSYEKL. Trimming removed 1 base at V and 8 bases at J, with 11 bases between. CDR3 length: 13 residues.

CDR3 sequence (DNA): TGTGCCACCAGCAGAACAGGGGAACTAGCCAAAAACATTCAGTACTTC. It specifies CATSRTGELAKNIQYF. The J gene is TRBJ2-4, the V gene TRBV15, with 7 bases matching TRBD1. This CDR3 comprises 16 residues. The ends lost 2 bases at V and 0 bases at J; junction bases unmatched: 4. Per germline, CDR1 LNHNV and CDR2 YYDKDF (reference sequence).

This chain links TRBV27 with TRBJ1-1; TRBD1 is a possible D gene (6 bases). V lost 6 bases and J lost 2, with 10 bases in between. Germline CDR1 and CDR2: MNHEY and SMNVEV (reference sequence). The CDR3 runs to 13 residues. The CDR3 loop is CASRGHTNTEAFF. The CDR3 DNA follows: TGTGCCAGCAGGGGACACACAAACACTGAAGCTTTCTTT.

The V gene is TRBV5-1, the J gene TRBJ1-2; TRBD1 matches at 9 bases. V gave up 4 bases and J gave up 4 bases; unmatched junction bases: 8. The CDR3 totals 15 residues. CDR1 SGHRS and CDR2 YFSETQ come from the germline V gene. CDR3 protein: CASSTSGTGFYGYTF. As DNA, the CDR3 is TGCGCCAGCAGCACCTCCGGGACAGGGTTCTATGGCTACACCTTC.

V and J are TRBV2 and TRBJ1-1; the D gene is possibly TRBD1 (5 bases). V was shortened by 4 bases and J by 0 bases, with 15 bases between the two germline ends. The CDR3 consists of 16 residues. Germline V gene data show CDR1 as SNHLY and CDR2 as FYNNEI. The CDR3 here is CASSVGADRLNTEAFF. DNA for the CDR3: TGTGCCAGCAGTGTAGGGGCAGACCGACTGAACACTGAAGCTTTCTTT.

The chain links TRBV12-5 to TRBJ1-5; 10 nucleotides align to TRBD1. V was pared by 1 base and J by 0 bases, with 6 bases of the junction left unmatched. The germline CDR1 and CDR2 sequences are LGHNT and FRNRAP. CDR3 length equals 18 residues. The CDR3 reads CASGLAGQGTYSNQPQHF. CDR3 nucleotides: TGTGCTAGTGGTTTGGCGGGACAGGGGACTTATAGCAATCAGCCCCAGCATTTT.

The count of this clone is one. The J gene is TRBJ2-1, the V gene TRBV21-1; the table names TRBD1, a call not compared with the DNA. TRBV21-1 is a pseudogene segment. The CDR3 is 17 amino acids. CDR3 nucleotides: TGTGCCAGCACCCCCAATTTCGGGGACAGGGGGCATAGTGAGCAGTTCTTC. This translates into CASTPNFGDRGHSEQFF.

This chain connects TRBV5-4 to TRBJ2-1, with 14 bases lining up with TRBD2. This CDR3 contains 16 residues. Trimming at V came to 0 bases and at J to 7 bases, leaving 3 bases not matched to a gene. From germline, CDR1 is SGHNT and CDR2 YYREEE (reference sequence). The CDR3: CASSLGLAGGRNEQFF. The CDR3 bases are TGTGCCAGCAGCTTGGGACTAGCGGGGGGGCGAAATGAGCAGTTCTTC. Combining the CDR3 with reference TRBV5-4 and TRBJ2-1 gives the whole variable domain ETGVTQSPTHLIKTRGQQVTLRCSSQSGHNTVSWYQQALGQGPQFIFQYYREEENGRGNFPPRFSGLQFPNYSSELNVNALELDDSALYLCASSLGLAGGRNEQFFGPGTRLTVL.

This clone was seen ten or more times. The rearrangement links TRBV11-3 to TRBJ2-7; weak D call: TRBD1 (6 bases). The CDR3 totals 14 residues. The germline V and J ends were trimmed by 5 bases and 6 bases, with 17 bases remaining between them. CDR1 is SGHNT and CDR2 is YENEEA in the germline V gene. This CDR3 is CASSPGHGATEQYF. CDR3 nucleotide sequence: TGTGCCAGCAGCCCGGGACACGGCGCGACCGAGCAGTACTTC.

V and J are TRBV10-2 and TRBJ2-2; 9 bases are shared with TRBD1. V shed 4 bases, J shed 8 bases, and the junction held 8 bases outside the gene matches. Germline lookup yields CDR1 WSHSY and CDR2 SAAADI. CDR3 length equals 15 residues. The CDR3 spells CASSALTGGGGELFF. The DNA of the CDR3 is TGCGCCAGCAGTGCCCTCACAGGGGGCGGGGGGGAGCTGTTTTTT.

The V and J genes are TRBV2 and TRBJ2-4; D is possibly TRBD1 (5 bases). The V gene's germline CDR1 is SNHLY and CDR2 FYNNEI. There are 14 residues in the CDR3. Between the trimmed V and J ends, which lost 2 bases and 6 bases, there was a span of 11 bases. This CDR3 reads CASSELETVNIQYF. The CDR3 DNA is TGTGCCAGCAGTGAATTGGAGACAGTAAACATTCAGTACTTC.

The chain carries TRBV2 and TRBJ2-3; 9 bases align to TRBD2. The CDR3 is 16 amino acids. Germline CDR1 is SNHLY and CDR2 is FYNNEI. Trimming cost V 8 bases and J 2 bases; bases outside gene matches: 11. As DNA, the CDR3 is TGTGCCAGCCGGAGCGGAGCGGGGGGACCCACAGATACGCAGTATTTT. It is translated as CASRSGAGGPTDTQYF.

This rearrangement joins TRBV29-1 to TRBJ2-7, with 7 bases that match TRBD1. Per the germline V gene, CDR1 is SQVTM and CDR2 is ANQGSEA. CDR3 length: 13 amino acids. Trimming cost V 6 bases and J 1 base; bases outside gene matches: 6. The CDR3 sequence: CSVVKGQSYEQYF. The CDR3 DNA reads as TGCAGCGTGGTTAAGGGACAGTCCTACGAGCAGTACTTC.

This sequence joins TRBV30 and TRBJ1-1; D is unclear. The CDR3 contains 13 residues. V lost 0 bases and J lost 8, with 13 bases in between. Germline CDR1 reads GTSNPN; CDR2 reads SVGIG (reference sequence). The DNA for the CDR3 is TGTGCCTGGAGTGTAGAGGTCCCAAAGGAAGCTTTCTTT. Translation gives CAWSVEVPKEAFF.

V usage is TRBV4-1 and J usage is TRBJ2-5; D is perhaps TRBD2 (6 bases). The ends were cut back, 1 base at V and 4 bases at J, with 13 bases in the middle. CDR1 and CDR2 from the germline V gene are MGHRA and YSYEKL. The CDR3 totals 15 residues. CDR3 DNA: TGCGCCAGCAGCCAAGCGGGGGTCGGCGGAGAGACCCAGTACTTC. Its translation is CASSQAGVGGETQYF.